This TCR beta chain derives from a study of cytomegalovirus exposure and HLA in healthy donors. Study outcomes and limitations: Per a prior analysis, the majority of TCR beta V segments were productive roughly 90% or roughly 30% of the time. In a later analysis, CMV-associated beta chains were mostly HLA-associated, it appeared. It is likely that the observed cluster of highly shared sequence variants was a sequencing artifact. TCR beta V- and J-gene trimming was later associated with a missense DCLRE1C variant.

The PCR contained 60 Vbeta and 13 Jbeta primers. Sequencing was performed with immunoSEQ multiplex PCR; in TCRdb, only in-frame clones are kept and a portion is missing. The table has some 170,000 clones, roughly two thirds seen once. Note on this clone: Antigen unknown.

This TCR derives from a woman aged 30 to 39 in good health and CMV-seronegative. The specimen sequenced was PBMCs.

The CDR3 nucleotides are TGTGCCAGCAGCTCCCCCTATAGCACAGATACGCAGTATTTT. This gives the protein CASSSPYSTDTQYF. This chain links TRBV5-4 with TRBJ2-3; D gene uncertain. Germline V gene lookup returns CDR1 SGHNT and CDR2 YYREEE (reference sequence). Trimming pared 3 bases from V and 0 bases from J, leaving 8 bases between. This CDR3 contains 14 residues.